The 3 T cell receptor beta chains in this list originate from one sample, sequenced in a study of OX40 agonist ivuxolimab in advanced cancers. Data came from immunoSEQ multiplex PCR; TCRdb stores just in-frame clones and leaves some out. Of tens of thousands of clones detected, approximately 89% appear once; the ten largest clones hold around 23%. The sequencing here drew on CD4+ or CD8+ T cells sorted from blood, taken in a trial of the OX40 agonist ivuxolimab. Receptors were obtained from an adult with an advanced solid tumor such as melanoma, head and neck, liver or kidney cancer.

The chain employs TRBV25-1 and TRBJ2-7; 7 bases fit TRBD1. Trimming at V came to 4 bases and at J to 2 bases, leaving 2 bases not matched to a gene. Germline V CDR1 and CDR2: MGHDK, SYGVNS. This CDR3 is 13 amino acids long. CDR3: CASSAGQAYEQYF. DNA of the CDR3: TGTGCCAGCAGTGCAGGACAGGCCTACGAGCAGTACTTC.

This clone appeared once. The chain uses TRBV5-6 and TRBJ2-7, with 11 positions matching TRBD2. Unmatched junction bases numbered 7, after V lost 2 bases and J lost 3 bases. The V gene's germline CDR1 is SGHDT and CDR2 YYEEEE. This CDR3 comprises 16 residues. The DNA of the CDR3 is TGTGCCAGCAGCTTCCTGACTAGCGGGGTTTTCTACGAGCAGTACTTC. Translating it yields CASSFLTSGVFYEQYF.

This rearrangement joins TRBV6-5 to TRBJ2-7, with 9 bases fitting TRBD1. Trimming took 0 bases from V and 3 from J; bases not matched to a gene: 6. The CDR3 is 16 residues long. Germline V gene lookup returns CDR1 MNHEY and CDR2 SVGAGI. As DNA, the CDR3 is TGTGCCAGCAGTTACTCGAGTGACAGGGGGTTCTACGAGCAGTACTTC. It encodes CASSYSSDRGFYEQYF.